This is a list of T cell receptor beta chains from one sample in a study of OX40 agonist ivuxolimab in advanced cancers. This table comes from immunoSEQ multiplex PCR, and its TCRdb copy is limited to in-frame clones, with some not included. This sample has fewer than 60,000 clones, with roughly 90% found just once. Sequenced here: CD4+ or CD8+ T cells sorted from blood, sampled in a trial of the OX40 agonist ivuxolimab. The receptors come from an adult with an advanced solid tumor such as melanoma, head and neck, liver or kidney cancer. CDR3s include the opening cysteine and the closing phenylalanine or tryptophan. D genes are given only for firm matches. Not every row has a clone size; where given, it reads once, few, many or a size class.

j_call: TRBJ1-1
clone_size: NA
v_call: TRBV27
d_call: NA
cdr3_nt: TGTGCCAGCAGTTTAGGGGGAGGGGGTACTGAAGCTTTCTTT
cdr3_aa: CASSLGGGGTEAFF

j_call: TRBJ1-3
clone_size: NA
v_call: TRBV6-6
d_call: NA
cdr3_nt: TGTGCCAGCAGTTACAGTGTCAGCAGCTCTGGAAACACCATATATTTT
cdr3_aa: CASSYSVSSSGNTIYF

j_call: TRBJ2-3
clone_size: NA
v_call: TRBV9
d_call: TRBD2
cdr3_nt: TGTGCCAGCAGCGTAGGGGCTAGCGGGAGGGGAGATACGCAGTATTTT
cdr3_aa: CASSVGASGRGDTQYF

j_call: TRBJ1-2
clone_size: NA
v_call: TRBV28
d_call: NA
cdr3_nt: TGTGCCAGCAGTCGTACATGGGGGCATGGCTACACCTTC
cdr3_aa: CASSRTWGHGYTF

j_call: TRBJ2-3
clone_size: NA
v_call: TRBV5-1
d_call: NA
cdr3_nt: TGCGCCAGCAGCTTCCCCGGGACAAGGACAGATACGCAGTATTTT
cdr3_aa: CASSFPGTRTDTQYF

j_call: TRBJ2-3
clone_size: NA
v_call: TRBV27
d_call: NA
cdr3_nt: TGTGCCAGCAGTTTCCGGGGCTGGGCAGATACGCAGTATTTT
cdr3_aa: CASSFRGWADTQYF

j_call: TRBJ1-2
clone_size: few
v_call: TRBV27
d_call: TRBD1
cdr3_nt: TGTGCCAGCAGTTTCTCCGGGACAGGTATCTATGGCTACACCTTC
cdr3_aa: CASSFSGTGIYGYTF

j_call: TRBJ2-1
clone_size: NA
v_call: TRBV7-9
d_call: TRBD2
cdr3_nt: TGTGCCAGCAGCTTAAGGACTAGTTACAGCGGTGAGCAGTTCTTC
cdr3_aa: CASSLRTSYSGEQFF

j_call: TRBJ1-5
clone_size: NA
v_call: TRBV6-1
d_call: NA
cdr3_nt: TGTGCCAGCAGTCGTGGACGGTTTCCCGATCAGCCCCAGCATTTT
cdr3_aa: CASSRGRFPDQPQHF

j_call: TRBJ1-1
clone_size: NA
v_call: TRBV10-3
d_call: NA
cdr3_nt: TGTGCCATCAGTGTCGGCGGACAGAACACTGAAGCTTTCTTT
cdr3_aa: CAISVGGQNTEAFF

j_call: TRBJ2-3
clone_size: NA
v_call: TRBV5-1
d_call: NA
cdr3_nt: TGCGCCAGCAGCTCCCCTACAGATACGCAGTATTTT
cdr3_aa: CASSSPTDTQYF

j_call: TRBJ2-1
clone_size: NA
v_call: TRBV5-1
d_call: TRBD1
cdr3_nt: TGCGCCAGCAGCTTCCTCACAGGGGACAATGAGCAGTTCTTC
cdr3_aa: CASSFLTGDNEQFF

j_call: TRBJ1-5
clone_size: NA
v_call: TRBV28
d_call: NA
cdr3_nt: TGTGCCAGCAGACATGTCAGTGTCACGGTTCAGCCCCAGCATTTT
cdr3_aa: CASRHVSVTVQPQHF

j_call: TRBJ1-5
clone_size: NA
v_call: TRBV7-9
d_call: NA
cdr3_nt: TGTGCCAGCAGCTTAGAGGGGCGACAGCCCCAGCATTTT
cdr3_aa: CASSLEGRQPQHF

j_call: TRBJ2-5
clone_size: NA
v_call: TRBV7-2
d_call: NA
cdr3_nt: TGTGCCAGCAGCTTAGGCGGGCAAGAGACCCAGTACTTC
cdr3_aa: CASSLGGQETQYF

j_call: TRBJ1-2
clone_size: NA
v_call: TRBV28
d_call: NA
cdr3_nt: TGTGCCAGCAGCCTGACGCGTGGCTACACCTTC
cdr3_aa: CASSLTRGYTF

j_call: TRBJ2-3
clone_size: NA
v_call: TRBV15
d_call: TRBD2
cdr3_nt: TGTGCCACCAGCAGAGCCCGAGGGACTAGGGGAGATACGCAGTATTTT
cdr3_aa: CATSRARGTRGDTQYF

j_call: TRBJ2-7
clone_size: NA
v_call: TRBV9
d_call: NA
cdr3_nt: TGTGCCAGCAGTGATGGCTGGGACCGACCGTACGAGCAGTACTTC
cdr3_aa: CASSDGWDRPYEQYF

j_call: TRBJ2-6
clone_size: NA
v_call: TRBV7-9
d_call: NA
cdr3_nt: TGTGCCAGCAGCTTGGACCAGGGGGCCAACGTCCTGACTTTC
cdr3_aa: CASSLDQGANVLTF

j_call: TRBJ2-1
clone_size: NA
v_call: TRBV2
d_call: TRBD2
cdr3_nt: TGTGCCAGCAGTGAAGTCACGGGGGGGCCGAATGAGCAGTTCTTC
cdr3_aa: CASSEVTGGPNEQFF

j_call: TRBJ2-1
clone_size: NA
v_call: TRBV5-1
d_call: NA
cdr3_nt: TGCGCCAGCAGCTTGCTAGTGAATGAGCAGTTCTTC
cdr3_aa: CASSLLVNEQFF

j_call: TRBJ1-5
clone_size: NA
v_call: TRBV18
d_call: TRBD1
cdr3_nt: TGTGCCAGCTCACCAGGACAGGGGAGCAATCAGCCCCAGCATTTT
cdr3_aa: CASSPGQGSNQPQHF

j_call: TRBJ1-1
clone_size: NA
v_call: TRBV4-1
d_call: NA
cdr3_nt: TGCGCCAGCAGCGCAGGTCCCTCACAGGGAGCTGAAGCTTTCTTT
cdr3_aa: CASSAGPSQGAEAFF

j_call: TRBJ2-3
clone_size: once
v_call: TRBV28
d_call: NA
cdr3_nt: TGTGCCAGCAGTATACAGCGCCATAGCACAGATACGCAGTATTTT
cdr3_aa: CASSIQRHSTDTQYF

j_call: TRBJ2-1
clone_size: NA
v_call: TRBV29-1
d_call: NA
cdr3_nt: TGCAGCGTTGAAGGGCGGAGCTCCTACAATGAGCAGTTCTTC
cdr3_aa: CSVEGRSSYNEQFF

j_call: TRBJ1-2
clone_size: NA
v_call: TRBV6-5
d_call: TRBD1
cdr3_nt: TGTGCCAGCAGTTTCGGACAGGGGGCGGTCGGCTACACCTTC
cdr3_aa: CASSFGQGAVGYTF

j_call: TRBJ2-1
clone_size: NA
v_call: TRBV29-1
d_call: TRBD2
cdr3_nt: TGCAGCGTTGAACCCCACGGACTAGCGGGAGGGCCCTACAATGAGCAGTTCTTC
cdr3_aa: CSVEPHGLAGGPYNEQFF

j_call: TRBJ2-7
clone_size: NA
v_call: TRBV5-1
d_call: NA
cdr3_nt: TGCGCCAGCAGCCGGGACCAACCCTACGAGCAGTACTTC
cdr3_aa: CASSRDQPYEQYF

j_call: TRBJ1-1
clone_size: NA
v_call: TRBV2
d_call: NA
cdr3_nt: TGTGCCAGCAGTGTCGGCAGGGACACTGAAGCTTTCTTT
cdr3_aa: CASSVGRDTEAFF

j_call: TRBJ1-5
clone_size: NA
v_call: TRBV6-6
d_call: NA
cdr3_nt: TGTGCCAGCAGTTACGCGGGCAATCAGCCCCAGCATTTT
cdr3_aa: CASSYAGNQPQHF

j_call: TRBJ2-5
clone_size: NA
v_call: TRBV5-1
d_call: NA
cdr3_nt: TGCGCCAGCAGCTCCCCCCGGGACATCCAAGAGACCCAGTACTTC
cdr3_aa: CASSSPRDIQETQYF

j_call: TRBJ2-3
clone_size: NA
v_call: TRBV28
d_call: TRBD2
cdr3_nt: TGTGCCAGCAGTTTATTTAGCGGGGGGGCCGGTACAGATACGCAGTATTTT
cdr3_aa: CASSLFSGGAGTDTQYF

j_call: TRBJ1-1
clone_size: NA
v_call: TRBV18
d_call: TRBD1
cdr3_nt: TGTGCCAGCTCACAACGACAGGGGTCGGACACTGAAGCTTTCTTT
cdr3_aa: CASSQRQGSDTEAFF

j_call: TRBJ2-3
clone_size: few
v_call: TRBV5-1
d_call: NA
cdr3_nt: TGCGCCAGCAGCTTGTTTCCGGATCCTAGCACAGATACGCAGTATTTT
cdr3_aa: CASSLFPDPSTDTQYF

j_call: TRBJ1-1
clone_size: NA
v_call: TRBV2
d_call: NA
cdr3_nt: TGTGCCAGCAGTCGACCTTTGAACACTGAAGCTTTCTTT
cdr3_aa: CASSRPLNTEAFF

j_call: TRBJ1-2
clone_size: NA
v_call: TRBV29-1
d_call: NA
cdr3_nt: TGCAGCGTTGTCGGCGAACAGGGAGGGTTCTATGGCTACACCTTC
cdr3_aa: CSVVGEQGGFYGYTF

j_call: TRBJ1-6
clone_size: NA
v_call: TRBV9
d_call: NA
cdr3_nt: TGTGCCAGCAGCCCGGGTCACTATAATTCACCCCTCCACTTT
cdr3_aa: CASSPGHYNSPLHF

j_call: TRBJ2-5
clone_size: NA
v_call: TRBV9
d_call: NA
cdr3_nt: TGTGCCAGCAGCGTAGAGGGTGGAGATCGGGCCCAGTACTTC
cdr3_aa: CASSVEGGDRAQYF

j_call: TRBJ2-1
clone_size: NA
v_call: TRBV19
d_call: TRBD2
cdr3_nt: TGTGCCAGTAGTATTAGCGGGACACCCTCCTACAATGAGCAGTTCTTC
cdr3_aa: CASSISGTPSYNEQFF

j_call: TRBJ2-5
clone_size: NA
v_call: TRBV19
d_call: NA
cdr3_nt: TGTGCCAGTAGTCCAAGTCCCGGAGAGACCCAGTACTTC
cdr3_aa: CASSPSPGETQYF

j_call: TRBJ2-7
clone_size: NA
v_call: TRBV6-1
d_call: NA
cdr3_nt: TGTGCCATCAGTGAGGGCGCAGCCTACGAGCAGTACTTC
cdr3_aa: CAISEGAAYEQYF

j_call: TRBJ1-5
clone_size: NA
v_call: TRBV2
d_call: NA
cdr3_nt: TGTGCCAGCACTGGAAGAACTAGCAATCAGCCCCAGCATTTT
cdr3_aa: CASTGRTSNQPQHF

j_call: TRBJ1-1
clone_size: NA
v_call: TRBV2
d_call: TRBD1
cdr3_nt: TGTGCCAGCAGTCCCCTGGGACAGGGGAACACTGAAGCTTTCTTT
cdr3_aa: CASSPLGQGNTEAFF

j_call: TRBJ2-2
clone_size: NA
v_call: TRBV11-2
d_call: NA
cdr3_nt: TGTGCCAGCAGCCGGGACACCAACACCGGGGAGCTGTTTTTT
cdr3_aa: CASSRDTNTGELFF

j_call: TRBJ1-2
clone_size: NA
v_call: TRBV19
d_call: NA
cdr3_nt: TGTGCCAGTAGTCCACTACAGGAGGTCTATGGCTACACCTTC
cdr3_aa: CASSPLQEVYGYTF

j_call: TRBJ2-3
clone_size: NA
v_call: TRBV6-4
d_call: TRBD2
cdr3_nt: TGTGCCAGCAGTCAAAGGACTAGCGGGAGGGCTACCACAGATACGCAGTATTTT
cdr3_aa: CASSQRTSGRATTDTQYF